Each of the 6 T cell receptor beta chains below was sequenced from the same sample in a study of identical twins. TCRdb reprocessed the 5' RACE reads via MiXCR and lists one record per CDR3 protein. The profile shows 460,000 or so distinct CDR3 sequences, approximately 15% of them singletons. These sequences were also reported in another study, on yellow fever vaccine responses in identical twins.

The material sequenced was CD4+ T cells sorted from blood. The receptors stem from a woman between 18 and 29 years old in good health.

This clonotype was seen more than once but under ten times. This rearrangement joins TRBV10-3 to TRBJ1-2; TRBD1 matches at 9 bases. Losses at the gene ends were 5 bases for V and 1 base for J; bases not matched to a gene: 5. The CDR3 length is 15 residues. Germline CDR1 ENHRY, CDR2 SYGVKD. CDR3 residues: CAISKGQGDNYGYTF. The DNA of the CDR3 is TGTGCCATCAGTAAGGGACAGGGAGATAACTATGGCTACACCTTC.

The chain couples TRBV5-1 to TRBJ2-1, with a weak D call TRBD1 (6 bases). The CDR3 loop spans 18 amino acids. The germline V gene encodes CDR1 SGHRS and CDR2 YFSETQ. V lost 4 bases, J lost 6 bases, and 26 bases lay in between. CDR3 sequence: CASSRNPVGPGAFNEQFF. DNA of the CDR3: TGCGCCAGCAGCCGAAACCCGGTGGGGCCAGGGGCGTTCAATGAGCAGTTCTTC.

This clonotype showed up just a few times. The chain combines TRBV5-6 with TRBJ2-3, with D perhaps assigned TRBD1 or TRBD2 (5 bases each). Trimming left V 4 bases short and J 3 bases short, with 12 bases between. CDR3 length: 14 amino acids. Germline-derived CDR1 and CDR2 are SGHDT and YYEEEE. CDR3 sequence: CASSARGRTDTQYF. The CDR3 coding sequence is TGTGCCAGCAGCGCAAGGGGACGGACAGATACGCAGTATTTT.

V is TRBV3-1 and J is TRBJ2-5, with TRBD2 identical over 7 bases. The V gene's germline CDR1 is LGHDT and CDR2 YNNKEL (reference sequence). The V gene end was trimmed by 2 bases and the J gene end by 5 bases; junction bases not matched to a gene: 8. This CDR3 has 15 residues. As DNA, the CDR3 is TGTGCCAGCAGCCAATTAGGCGTGGGGGGGGAGACCCAGTACTTC. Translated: CASSQLGVGGETQYF.

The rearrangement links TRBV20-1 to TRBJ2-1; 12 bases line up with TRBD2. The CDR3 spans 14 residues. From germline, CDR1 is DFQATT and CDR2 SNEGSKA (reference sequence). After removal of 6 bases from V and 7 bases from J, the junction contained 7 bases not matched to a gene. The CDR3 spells CSARLAGVRNEQFF. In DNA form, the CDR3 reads TGCAGTGCCCGACTAGCGGGAGTGAGGAATGAGCAGTTCTTC.

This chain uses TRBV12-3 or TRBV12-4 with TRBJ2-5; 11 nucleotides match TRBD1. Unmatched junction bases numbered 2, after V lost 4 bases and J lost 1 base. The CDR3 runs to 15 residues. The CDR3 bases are TGTGCCAGCAGTTCGGACAGGGGGCCCCAAGAGACCCAGTACTTC. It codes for CASSSDRGPQETQYF.